This entry describes one T cell receptor (beta chain). The clone's antigen remains unknown. No much larger clonotype is one base removed from it; base qualities were not supplied. According to the study, the label for this sample's treatment or condition signals: live attenuated yellow fever vaccine strain. A standard Ficoll-Paque protocol was used to isolate PBMCs from peripheral blood. Dynabeads CD4 and CD8 positive selection kits were used to isolate the CD4 and CD8 T-cell fractions. RNA was extracted with TriZol from bulk PBMCs, CD4 and CD8 fractions, and dextramer-positive and dextramer-negative fractions. The source of the sample is a study of T cells after yellow fever vaccination (dated by TCRdb to between 2018 and 2020). Background for the entire study: The SMART-Seq v4 Ultra Low Input RNA kit was used to prepare libraries from fractions with low cell numbers. To follow T-cell clones before and after primary and booster YFV17D yellow fever vaccination, bulk TCR alpha and beta repertoires were sequenced over time. Two healthy male donors, one aged 18 to 29 and one aged 30 to 39 years, made up the cohort. Bulk PBMC replicates and cell subsets were isolated from blood drawn at multiple timepoints before and after both primary and secondary immunization.

Results the study describes overall, beyond this receptor: A small share of clonotypes occurred in both CD4 and CD8 compartments, likely arising from convergent recombination. Most clones expanded after primary vaccination (approximately 95% of CD4 and approximately 90% of CD8) were re-detected after the booster, suggesting that broad memory maintenance occurred. Compared with the primary T-cell response, the secondary T-cell response was faster but weaker, reaching its peak on day 5 rather than on day 15. Computational filtering was required because FACS-sorted repertoires could contain abundant contaminating clonotypes from the bulk population. Only a couple of donors were included in the study, so the extent to which the findings can be generalized is limited.

TCR cDNA was made using 5'RACE template switching, a step that added a universal primer site and unique molecular identifiers. Priming for cDNA synthesis came from both the TCR alpha and TCR beta constant segments. Library amplification used two PCR steps, and the second PCR step added sample barcodes and sequencing adapters. Sequencing of libraries was done on Illumina HiSeq 2500 (2x100 bp) or NovaSeq (2x150 bp). On the study's bioinformatics: Demultiplexing of reads and collapsing into UMI consensus sequences were performed with MIGEC, and V(D)J alignment was carried out with MiXCR. Vaccine-responding clonotypes were defined with edgeR using replicate PBMC samples, requiring FDR below 0.01 and a log2 fold change above 5 up to day 15. Each bulk clonotype was labeled CD4 or CD8 based on which sequenced repertoire, CD4 or CD8, contained the clonotype at higher abundance. Starting from the raw public reads, TCRdb applied fastp trimming at Q25, assembled clones with MiXCR and retained in-frame beta chains. Each record represents a unique CDR3 protein, reported with the most common genes and DNA among its rows. TCRdb assigned the V and J calls; the authors' analysis was not used. This sample is represented by 250,000 or so distinct CDR3 sequences; around 7% of them were singletons. 0.85% of the sample goes to the ten largest clones.

The CDR3 goes from the cysteine to the phenylalanine over 15 residues. This entry keeps only the CDR3 DNA: 45 bases, framed from base 1. The junction shows trimming of 2 bases on V and 7 bases on J, and the gene matches do not reach 5 bases of it. CDR1 and CDR2 were assigned from the germline V gene as KGHSH and LQKENI. Sample: CD4+ T cells sorted from PBMCs, taken 15 days after the yellow fever booster vaccination. The sequence derives from a man between 25 and 39 years old who received the YFV17D yellow fever vaccine. The chain is assembled from TRBV18 and TRBJ1-5; TRBD1 matches 10 bases in the middle. The CDR3 reads CASSPGTGVRQPQHF. The DNA sequence follows: TGTGCCAGCTCACCAGGGACAGGGGTTCGACAGCCCCAGCATTTT.